Detailed here is one TCR beta chain. The sample belongs to a study of blood T cell repertoires in COVID-19. Across the study: Acute and convalescent COVID-19 specimens originated in the United States, Italy and Spain.

The authors' processing: Reference gene primer amplification yielded estimated nucleated cell counts. This table comes from immunoSEQ multiplex PCR, and its TCRdb copy is limited to in-frame clones, with some not included. V and J calls and clone size follow that table, whereas D and trimming were derived from the DNA. The repertoire has 150,000 to 180,000 clones, about 83% of them found once; the top ten carry 12%. Seattle patient enrollment occurred during active infection, with longitudinal follow-up thereafter. Germline CDR1 SGDLS, CDR2 YYNGEE. The CDR3 extends over 17 amino acids. V shed 0 bases, J shed 6 bases, and the junction held 11 bases outside the gene matches.

The receptor comes from a woman in her sixties with COVID-19, enrolled during active disease. This chain joins TRBV9 and TRBJ2-3; TRBD2 matches 9 bases. The sample comprised peripheral blood. The CDR3: CASSVEGSAGGLDTQYF. The CDR3, as DNA: TGTGCCAGCAGCGTAGAGGGGTCTGCGGGAGGGTTGGATACGCAGTATTTT.